Given below is one T cell receptor (beta chain) in context. Its specificity is unknown. V lost 6 bases and J 4 bases, leaving 12 bases between the germline ends. The CDR3 totals 12 residues. Per germline, CDR1 SQVTM and CDR2 ANQGSEA. cDNA prepared by RNA extraction and subsequent reverse transcription served as the template for sequencing. Sequenced by immunoSEQ multiplex PCR; TCRdb stores in-frame clones only, minus some. The table lists roughly 200,000 clones, 56% of them singletons. The data belong to a study of CD8+ T cells in alopecia areata. Study conclusions and caveats: Higher clonality and more expanded CD8+ clones appeared in lesional than normal scalp. Scalp repertoires also include resident alphabeta T cells from normal skin.

The authors sorted CD4+ and CD8+ T cells from PBMCs. This chain joins TRBV29-1 and TRBJ1-2; weak D call: TRBD1 (5 bases). The sample consisted of CD8+ T cells sorted from blood. This TCR derives from a human donor in good health. This chain's CDR3 is CSVPGTAYGYTF. The DNA for the CDR3 is TGCAGCGTCCCCGGGACTGCCTATGGCTACACCTTC.